This is a list of T cell receptor beta chains from one sample in a study of blood T cell repertoires in COVID-19. The method was immunoSEQ multiplex PCR; TCRdb's version includes in-frame clones alone and lacks a portion of them. The sample has approximately 670,000 clones; just under 90% are singletons. Sequencing was performed on peripheral blood. The receptors here all came from a woman under 30 with acute or convalescent COVID-19. CDR3s include the opening cysteine and the closing phenylalanine or tryptophan. Fields, in order: V gene, J gene, D gene, CDR3 protein, CDR3 DNA. The D gene is left open where the match is weak.

TRBV29-1	TRBJ2-1	-	CSTQGGPYNEQFF	TGCAGCACCCAGGGGGGCCCCTACAATGAGCAGTTCTTC
TRBV4-3	TRBJ1-1	-	CASSQIEGSNTEAFF	TGCGCCAGCAGCCAAATTGAGGGTTCGAACACTGAAGCTTTCTTT
TRBV5-5	TRBJ2-1	TRBD2	CASSYPGGEQFF	TGTGCCAGCAGCTATCCGGGAGGTGAGCAGTTCTTC
TRBV30	TRBJ1-2	-	CAWPRGDGYTF	TGTGCCTGGCCCAGGGGAGATGGCTACACCTTC
TRBV9	TRBJ2-5	TRBD2	CASSVFSGGYQETQYF	TGTGCCAGCAGCGTATTTAGCGGGGGTTATCAAGAGACCCAGTACTTC
TRBV2	TRBJ2-3	-	CASSEALRGSGFTDTQYF	TGTGCCAGCAGTGAAGCGCTTCGTGGTAGCGGCTTCACAGATACGCAGTATTTT
TRBV7-6	TRBJ2-7	-	CASSIHTGKSYEQYF	TGTGCCAGCAGCATCCATACAGGGAAGAGTTACGAGCAGTACTTC
TRBV7-2	TRBJ1-1	TRBD1	CASSPWTGGTEAFF	TGTGCCAGCAGCCCATGGACAGGGGGAACTGAAGCTTTCTTT
TRBV5-1	TRBJ2-5	TRBD2	CASSFMRGTQETQYF	TGCGCCAGCAGCTTTATGCGGGGGACGCAAGAGACCCAGTACTTC
TRBV18	TRBJ1-4	TRBD1	CASSPRTGRDEKLFF	TGTGCCAGCTCACCACGGACAGGAAGAGATGAAAAACTGTTTTTT
TRBV20-1	TRBJ1-1	TRBD1	CSARDDRDTFF	TGCAGTGCTAGAGATGACAGGGATACTTTCTTT
TRBV7-2	TRBJ1-2	TRBD1	CASSLVGTGDGYTF	TGTGCCAGCAGCTTAGTTGGGACAGGGGATGGCTACACCTTC
TRBV18	TRBJ2-1	-	CASSAGLTSSYNEQFF	TGTGCCAGCTCAGCAGGACTAACCAGCTCCTACAATGAGCAGTTCTTC
TRBV6-5	TRBJ2-3	-	CASRPLVRSTDTQYF	TGTGCCAGCAGACCCCTGGTTAGATCCACAGATACGCAGTATTTT
TRBV6-5	TRBJ1-5	TRBD1	CASSYRQGGIKPQHF	TGTGCCAGCAGTTACCGACAGGGGGGAATCAAGCCCCAGCATTTT
TRBV19	TRBJ1-1	-	CASTRPHRDLGTEAFF	TGTGCCAGTACCCGCCCCCACAGGGACCTTGGAACTGAAGCTTTCTTT